This TCR beta chain was identified in a study of cytomegalovirus exposure and HLA in healthy donors. Study summary: Researchers previously reported finding about 110 million unique TCR beta sequences from 170 million or so T cells.

Study results and limitations: Among the sequence variants, a highly shared cluster was likely an artifact of sequencing.

Donors showed nominal health when sampled, although they likely had unrecorded immune exposures. Points on this clone: The antigen is unknown.

PCR was performed using 60 Vbeta and 13 Jbeta primers. This table comes from immunoSEQ multiplex PCR, and its TCRdb copy is limited to in-frame clones, with some not included. This table holds 110,000 to 150,000 clones, about 80% found once. The sequencing sample was made of PBMCs. This clonotype was obtained from a male donor in good health and CMV-seropositive.

CDR3 region: CASSQVPWGPGYGYTF. The DNA for the CDR3 is TGCGCCAGCAGCCAAGTACCATGGGGCCCAGGCTATGGCTACACCTTC. V and J are TRBV4-1 and TRBJ1-2, with TRBD1 as a possible D gene (5 bases). V was trimmed by 1 base and J by 4 bases, leaving 16 bases between them. The CDR3 is 16 amino acids. Looked up from germline, CDR1 is MGHRA and CDR2 is YSYEKL.